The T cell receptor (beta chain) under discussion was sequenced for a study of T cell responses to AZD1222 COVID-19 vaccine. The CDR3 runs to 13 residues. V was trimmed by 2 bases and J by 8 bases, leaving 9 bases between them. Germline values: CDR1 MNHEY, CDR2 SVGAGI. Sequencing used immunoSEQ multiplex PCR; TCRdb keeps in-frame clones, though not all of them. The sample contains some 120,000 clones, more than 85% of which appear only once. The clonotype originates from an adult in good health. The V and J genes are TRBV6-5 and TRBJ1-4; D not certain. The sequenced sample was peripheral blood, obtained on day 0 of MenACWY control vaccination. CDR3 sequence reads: CASSYQRTEKLFF. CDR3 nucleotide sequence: TGTGCCAGCAGTTACCAACGGACCGAAAAACTGTTTTTT.